This T cell receptor (beta chain) is from a study of control samples from healthy donors and cancer patients. Sequencing was performed with immunoSEQ multiplex PCR; in TCRdb, only in-frame clones are kept and a portion is missing. Among about 170,000 clones listed, 90% to 95% were seen once. CDR3 size: 14 residues. Germline V lookup: CDR1 KGHDR, CDR2 SFDVKD. J was trimmed by 8 bases and V by 6 bases; bases with no gene match: 4. The clonotype comes from a woman in her late teens or twenties in good health. The genes are TRBV24-1 and TRBJ1-4; 11 bases align to TRBD1. Sequencing was done on a sample of blood. CDR3 DNA: TGTGCCACCAGTCCGGGACAGGGGGGGGAAAAACTGTTTTTT. It specifies CATSPGQGGEKLFF.